This T cell receptor (beta chain) emerged from a study of human T cells and chemical hapten exposure (TCRdb year 2021). About the investigation overall: For sensitization, 2% DPC in acetone was applied to an approximately 2 cm by approximately 2 cm area of upper inner arm skin. Weekly therapeutic DPC doses were additionally applied to the scalp of patients throughout the approximately 24-week study period. Patch testing was done on the upper back using Finn chambers containing 0.01% DPC, and results were scored after 6 days according to International Contact Dermatitis Research Group standards. Most of the patients in the cohort were female, and the cohort covered alopecia areata with under or over 50% scalp involvement, alopecia totalis and alopecia universalis. Libraries were pooled for sequencing, and per-sample TCR yields varied mainly because of small differences in library volumes within the pool. This study followed changes in the peripheral blood TCR repertoire in vivo during primary and secondary sensitization of alopecia patients to the hapten diphenylcyclopropenone (DPC). Blood samples were taken from patients before sensitization (week 0) and then at 2, 6 and about 24 weeks after DPC sensitization. Twenty-nine alopecia patients gave blood for TCR sequencing at one to four time points (pre-sensitization, 2, 6 and 24 weeks). Overall study results and their limits: After repeated subsampling, changes were observed in the strength of the expansion versus patch-test correlation and in the threshold at which the correlation became significant. Significantly more large CDR3 similarity clusters were formed by expanded TCRs than by pre-sensitization or healthy control sets, consistent with antigen-driven responses. DPC sensitization did not change how many TCRs were above 1 in 1000 frequency, and no evidence was found of alterations in global repertoire structure. Because all patients had alopecia, a presumed autoimmune disease, the immune response of the patients might differ from that of healthy individuals. A positive correlation was found between the number of PT1 expanded TCRs and patch test score, with significance reached at thresholds 8, 16 and 32 but not 4.

Libraries were prepared through RACE. The sample was run on a NextSeq 500. During library preparation, unique molecular identifiers were attached to individual cDNA molecules so that TCRs could be counted quantitatively and reproducibly. Each blood RNA sample was used to sequence both TCR alpha and TCR beta chains. Under the source paper's analysis protocol: A median of roughly 99,000 TCRs per sample was observed, with a range of about 20,000 to 690,600. V, J and CDR3 annotation of the TCR reads was performed with the Decombinator software suite. Every sample was subsampled to the same number of TCRs (28,000) for the PS versus PT1 abundance plots. TCRs were defined as expanded if absent before sensitization and observed at least eight times at the 2-week time point. The public sequencing data were trimmed at Q25 with fastp and processed into clonotypes with MiXCR by TCRdb, which kept only in-frame beta chains. Rows merge per CDR3 protein into single entries with the most common DNA and genes. TCRdb's processing, not the study's, gives the V and J calls here. For this sample there are 75,000 to 90,000 distinct CDR3 sequences; approximately 10% appear just once. Roughly 4% of the sample lies in the top ten.

This clonotype occurred many times. Its antigen remains unidentified. There are no base qualities to consult, and no much larger clone falls within one base. This specimen's time point label, interpreted: patch test 1, 2 weeks after DPC sensitization. The sample's treatment or condition, from its label and the paper: therapeutic diphenylcyclopropenone sensitization with weekly scalp DPC. Blood at each patch-test visit was drawn before the patch test was applied. Patients were eligible if aged 18 to 70, diagnosed with alopecia and judged suitable for DPC therapy, and pregnant patients were excluded. Total RNA was extracted from unfractionated whole blood that had been collected in Tempus Blood RNA tubes. Reading from cysteine to phenylalanine, the CDR3 counts 16 amino acids. Of all the DNA, just the CDR3 is kept, 48 bases in frame from base 1.

This sequence uses TRBV1 and TRBJ2-7; the D call TRBD2 from the table was never checked on the DNA. TRBV1 is a pseudogene. The sequences come from whole blood, collected in connection with sensitization to the hapten diphenylcyclopropenone (DPC). The sequence came from a woman aged 55-75 years with alopecia areata. Some clones in this sample may be carry-over from other donors' samples. The nucleotides are TGCACCAGCAGCCAAGAGCAGGACGGGAGGGCCTACGAGCAGTACTTC. Its coded protein is CTSSQEQDGRAYEQYF.